What follows are 14 T cell receptor beta chains derived from one specimen sequenced in a study of CD8 T cells in ankylosing spondylitis. One entry per CDR3 protein, called by TCRdb with MiXCR from the 5' RACE reads. The sample lists 84,000 or so distinct CDR3 sequences, 27% seen once, with roughly three fifths in the top ten. Sequenced sample: blood, either unsorted or a sorted T cell fraction (not recorded which). Source of these receptors: a male donor with ankylosing spondylitis or in good health (not recorded which).

This clonotype appeared many times. This chain uses TRBV20-1 with TRBJ1-2; D unclear. In germline, CDR1 is DFQATT, CDR2 SNEGSKA (reference sequence). This CDR3 region has 10 residues. Trimming removed 4 bases from V and 7 bases from J, with 7 bases in between. CDR3 loop: CSATGRGYTF. The CDR3 DNA sequence: TGCAGTGCTACGGGCCGTGGCTACACCTTC.

The V call is TRBV5-1, the J call TRBJ2-3; no clear D. The germline V and J ends were trimmed by 0 bases and 1 base, with 9 bases remaining between them. This CDR3 is 15 amino acids long. The germline V gene has CDR1 SGHRS and CDR2 YFSETQ. CDR3 in DNA: TGCGCCAGCAGCTTGGAGACTGCACGCACAGATACGCAGTATTTT. Residues: CASSLETARTDTQYF. Together with reference TRBV5-1 and TRBJ2-3, the CDR3 gives the full variable domain: KAGVTQTPRYLIKTRGQQVTLSCSPISGHRSVSWYQQTPGQGLQFLFEYFSETQRNKGNFPGRFSGRQFSNSRSEMNVSTLELGDSALYLCASSLETARTDTQYFGPGTRLTVL.

This clonotype was picked up many times. The gene calls are TRBV7-2 and TRBJ1-6; 9 bases align to TRBD1. Germline V gene sequence: CDR1 SGHTA, CDR2 FQGNSA. The CDR3 sequence is 17 residues long. V shed 2 bases, J shed 10 bases, and the junction held 12 bases outside the gene matches. The CDR3 loop is CASSLNFLGQGGSPLHF. The DNA of the CDR3 is TGTGCCAGCAGCTTAAATTTCCTGGGACAGGGAGGCTCACCCCTCCACTTT.

This clonotype has a handful of counts. The gene calls are TRBV20-1 and TRBJ1-3, with D tentatively TRBD1 (6 bases). With 7 bases removed from V and 1 base from J, the gap between germline ends came to 14 bases. Germline values: CDR1 DFQATT, CDR2 SNEGSKA (reference sequence). The CDR3 consists of 14 residues. CDR3 sequence reads: CSGALQGSGNTIYF. The CDR3 DNA reads TGCAGTGGAGCGCTACAGGGTTCTGGAAACACCATATATTTT.

This clonotype showed up many times. The junction departs from germline at one end; a sequencing error may be responsible. The chain has TRBV5-1 and TRBJ2-2; D remains unclear. This CDR3 is built from 14 residues. Germline CDR1 is SGHRS and CDR2 is YFSETQ. The CDR3 spells CASSLAGNTGELFF. CDR3 bases: TGTGCCAGCAGCTTGGCAGGGAACACCGGGGAGCTGTTTTTT. Using reference TRBV5-1 and TRBJ2-2 for the parts outside the CDR3, the full variable domain is KAGVTQTPRYLIKTRGQQVTLSCSPISGHRSVSWYQQTPGQGLQFLFEYFSETQRNKGNFPGRFSGRQFSNSRSEMNVSTLELGDSALYLCASSLAGNTGELFFGEGSRLTVL.

There are a few counts of this clonotype. CDR3 coding DNA: TGTGCCAGCAGTCTAATGGGGGTTGGTCAAGAGACCCAGTACTTC. Translation: CASSLMGVGQETQYF. The rearrangement joins TRBV12-3 or TRBV12-4 to TRBJ2-5; the D call may be TRBD1 or TRBD2 (5 bases each). Trimming removed 5 bases from V and 2 bases from J, with 15 bases in between. The CDR3 covers 15 residues.

This clonotype appeared a few times. J is TRBJ2-5 and V is TRBV10-3; TRBD2 is a possible D gene (5 bases). The V gene's germline CDR1 is ENHRY and CDR2 SYGVKD. Trimming shortened V by 2 bases and J by 5 bases, and 15 bases separated the two germline ends. The CDR3 sequence is 15 residues long. CDR3: CAISEAGIFVETQYF. DNA for the CDR3: TGTGCCATCAGTGAGGCCGGGATATTCGTCGAGACCCAGTACTTC.

V usage is TRBV5-1 and J usage is TRBJ2-5; 8 bases are a match to TRBD1. This CDR3 is built from 14 residues. Germline CDR1 and CDR2: SGHRS and YFSETQ. V shed 4 bases, J shed 4 bases, and the junction held 6 bases outside the gene matches. CDR3 nucleotides: TGCGCCAGCAGCCGCGACAGGGGAGGAGAGACCCAGTACTTC. It yields the protein CASSRDRGGETQYF.

The chain links TRBV20-1 to TRBJ2-4, with 8 bases matching TRBD1. The germline CDR1 and CDR2 sequences are DFQATT and SNEGSKA (reference sequence). This CDR3 has 18 amino acids. J lost 1 base, V lost 6 bases, and 17 bases had no gene match. The CDR3: CSAENPGQARWAKNIQYF. The CDR3 coding sequence is TGCAGTGCCGAAAATCCGGGACAGGCGAGGTGGGCCAAAAACATTCAGTACTTC.

The table lists this clonotype with a few counts. The rearrangement uses TRBV12-3 or TRBV12-4 and TRBJ2-1, with D possibly TRBD2 on 6 matching bases. The length of the CDR3 is 14 residues. V lost 4 bases, J lost 6 bases, and 13 bases lay in between. The CDR3: CASSYGTSLNEQFF. CDR3 DNA: TGTGCCAGCAGTTACGGGACTTCCCTCAATGAGCAGTTCTTC.

The V and J genes are TRBV7-2 and TRBJ1-1, with a tentative D call TRBD1 (6 bases). V shed 5 bases and J shed 3 bases, with 16 bases lying between them. Germline-derived CDR1 and CDR2 are SGHTA and FQGNSA. The CDR3 runs 15 residues. This chain's CDR3 is CASSLAGDWDTEAFF. DNA of the CDR3: TGTGCCAGCAGCCTCGCAGGGGATTGGGACACTGAAGCTTTCTTT.

The CDR3 nucleotides are TGCGCCAGCAGCGTCGGGACTTCGGACTACAATGAGCAGTTCTTC. Its translation: CASSVGTSDYNEQFF. The chain uses TRBV5-1 and TRBJ2-1; tentative D call: TRBD2 (6 bases). The V and J ends lost 4 bases and 3 bases respectively, with 14 bases between them. This CDR3 is 15 amino acids long. Germline loops: CDR1 SGHRS, CDR2 YFSETQ.

The gene calls are TRBV10-2 and TRBJ1-2, with TRBD1 matching 9 bases. From germline, CDR1 is WSHSY and CDR2 SAAADI. The CDR3 is 16 residues long. V shed 4 bases, J shed 8 bases, and the junction held 14 bases outside the gene matches. CDR3 in DNA: TGCGCCAGCAGTGCAACCGGGACAGGGCTTGGTCGAGGCTACACCTTC. This encodes CASSATGTGLGRGYTF.

The gene calls are TRBV18 and TRBJ2-2; D may correspond to TRBD1 or TRBD2 (5 bases each). Looked up from germline, CDR1 is KGHSH and CDR2 is LQKENI. The CDR3 runs to 15 residues. The V end lost 4 bases, the J end lost 5 bases, and 14 bases lay between the germline ends. The CDR3 here is CASSRGTVETGELFF. In DNA form, the CDR3 reads TGTGCCAGCTCACGAGGGACGGTCGAGACCGGGGAGCTGTTTTTT.